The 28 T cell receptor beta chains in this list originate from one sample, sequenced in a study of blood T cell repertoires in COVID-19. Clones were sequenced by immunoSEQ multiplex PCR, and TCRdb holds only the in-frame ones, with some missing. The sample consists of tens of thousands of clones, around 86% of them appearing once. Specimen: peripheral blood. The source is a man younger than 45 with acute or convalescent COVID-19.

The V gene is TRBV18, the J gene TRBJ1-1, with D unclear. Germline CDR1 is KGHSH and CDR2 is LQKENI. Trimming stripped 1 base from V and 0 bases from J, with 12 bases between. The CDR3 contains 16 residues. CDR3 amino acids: CASSPRVPDMNTEAFF. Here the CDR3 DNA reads TGTGCCAGCTCACCACGGGTGCCTGACATGAACACTGAAGCTTTCTTT.

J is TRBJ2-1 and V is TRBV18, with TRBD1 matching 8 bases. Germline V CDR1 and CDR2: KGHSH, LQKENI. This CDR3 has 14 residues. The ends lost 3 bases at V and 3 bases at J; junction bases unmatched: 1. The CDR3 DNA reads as TGTGCCAGCTCACCGGGACAGGACTACAATGAGCAGTTCTTC. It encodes CASSPGQDYNEQFF.

This CDR3 reads CASSYSRTGGDSPLHF. CDR3 in DNA: TGTGCCAGCAGTTACTCGCGTACAGGGGGGGACTCACCCCTCCACTTT. The chain carries TRBV6-5 and TRBJ1-6, with 8 bases lining up with TRBD1. The junction had 8 bases not matched to a gene; V was cut back by 0 bases and J by 10 bases. CDR3 length: 16 residues. Germline CDR1 and CDR2: MNHEY and SVGAGI.

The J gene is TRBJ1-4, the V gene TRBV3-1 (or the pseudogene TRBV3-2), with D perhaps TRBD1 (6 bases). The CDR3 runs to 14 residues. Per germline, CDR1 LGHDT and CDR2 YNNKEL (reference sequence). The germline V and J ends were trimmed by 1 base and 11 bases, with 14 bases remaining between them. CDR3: CASSQVGPRGKLFF. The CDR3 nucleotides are TGTGCCAGCAGCCAAGTCGGACCGAGGGGGAAACTGTTTTTT.

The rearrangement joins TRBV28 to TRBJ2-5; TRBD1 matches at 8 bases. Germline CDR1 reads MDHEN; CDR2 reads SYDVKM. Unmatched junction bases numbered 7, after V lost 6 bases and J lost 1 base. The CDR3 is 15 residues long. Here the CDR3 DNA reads TGTGCCAGCAGATCACAGGGGGTAGGCCAAGAGACCCAGTACTTC. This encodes CASRSQGVGQETQYF.

Here the CDR3 DNA reads TGCGCCAGCAGCAGAGACGGGGGGGCCGATGAGCAGTTCTTC. The encoded protein is CASSRDGGADEQFF. The chain links TRBV5-1 to TRBJ2-1, with TRBD2 matching 8 bases. This CDR3 is built from 14 residues. The germline V gene has CDR1 SGHRS and CDR2 YFSETQ. The V and J ends lost 4 bases and 8 bases, in that order; junction bases with no gene match: 8.

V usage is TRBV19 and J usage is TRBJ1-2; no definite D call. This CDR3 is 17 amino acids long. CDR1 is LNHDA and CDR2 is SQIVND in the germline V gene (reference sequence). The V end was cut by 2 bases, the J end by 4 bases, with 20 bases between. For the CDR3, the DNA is TGTGCCAGTAGTATACCCCCCCAGTCGGGGTTGGTCTATGGCTACACCTTC. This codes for CASSIPPQSGLVYGYTF. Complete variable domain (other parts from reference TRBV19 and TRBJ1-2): DGGITQSPKYLFRKEGQNVTLSCEQNLNHDAMYWYRQDPGQGLRLIYYSQIVNDFQKGDIAEGYSVSREKKESFPLTVTSAQKNPTAFYLCASSIPPQSGLVYGYTFGSGTRLTVV.

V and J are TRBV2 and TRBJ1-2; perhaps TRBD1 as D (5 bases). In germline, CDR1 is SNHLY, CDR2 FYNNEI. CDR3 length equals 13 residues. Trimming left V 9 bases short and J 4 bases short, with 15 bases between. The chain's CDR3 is CASRGGVTYGYTF. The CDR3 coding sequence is TGTGCCAGTCGTGGGGGGGTAACCTATGGCTACACCTTC.

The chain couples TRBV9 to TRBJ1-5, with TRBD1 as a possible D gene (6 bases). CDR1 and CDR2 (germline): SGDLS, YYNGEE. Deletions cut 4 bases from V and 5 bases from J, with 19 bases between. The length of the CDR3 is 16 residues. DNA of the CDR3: TGTGCCAGCAGCCGCGATGGGAGGGGGGATTATCAGCCCCAGCATTTT. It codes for CASSRDGRGDYQPQHF.

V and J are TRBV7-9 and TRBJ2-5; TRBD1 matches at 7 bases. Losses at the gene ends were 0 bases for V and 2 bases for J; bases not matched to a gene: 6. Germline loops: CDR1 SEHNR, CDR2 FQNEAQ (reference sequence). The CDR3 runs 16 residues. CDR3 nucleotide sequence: TGTGCCAGCAGCTTAGCGTGGGGGACAGATCAAGAGACCCAGTACTTC. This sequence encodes CASSLAWGTDQETQYF.

CDR3 bases: TGTGCCAGCAGCCCCCGGGGAATGGGGGCTTGGGCTGAAGCTTTCTTT. It codes for CASSPRGMGAWAEAFF. This sequence joins TRBV7-2 and TRBJ1-1, with D perhaps matching TRBD1 (6 bases). V was clipped by 5 bases and J by 6 bases, with 22 bases between them. This CDR3 has 16 amino acids. Germline CDR1 SGHTA, CDR2 FQGNSA.

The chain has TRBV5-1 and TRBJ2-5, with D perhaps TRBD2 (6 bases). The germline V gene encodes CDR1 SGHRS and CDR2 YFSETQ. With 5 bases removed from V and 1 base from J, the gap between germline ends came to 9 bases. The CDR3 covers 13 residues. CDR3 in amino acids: CASSGGTQETQYF. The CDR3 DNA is TGCGCCAGCAGTGGAGGGACCCAAGAGACCCAGTACTTC.

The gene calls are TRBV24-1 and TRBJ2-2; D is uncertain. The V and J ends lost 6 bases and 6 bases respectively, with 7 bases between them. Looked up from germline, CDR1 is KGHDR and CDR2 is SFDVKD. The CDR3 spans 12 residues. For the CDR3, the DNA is TGTGCCACCAGTAGATCGGCCGGGGAGCTGTTTTTT. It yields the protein CATSRSAGELFF.

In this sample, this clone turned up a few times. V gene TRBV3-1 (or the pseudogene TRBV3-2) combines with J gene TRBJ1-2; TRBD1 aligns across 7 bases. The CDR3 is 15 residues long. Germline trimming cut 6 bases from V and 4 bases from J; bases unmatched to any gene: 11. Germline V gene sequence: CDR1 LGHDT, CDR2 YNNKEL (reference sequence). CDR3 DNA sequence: TGTGCCAGCAGACGTACAGGGGATGGAGGCTATGGCTACACCTTC. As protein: CASRRTGDGGYGYTF.

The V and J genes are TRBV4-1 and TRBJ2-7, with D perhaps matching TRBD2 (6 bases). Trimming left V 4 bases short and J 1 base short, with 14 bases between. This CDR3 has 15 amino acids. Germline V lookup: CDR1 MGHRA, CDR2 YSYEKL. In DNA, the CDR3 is TGCGCCAGCAGCCTAGGCGGGACGGTTTCCTACGAGCAGTACTTC. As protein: CASSLGGTVSYEQYF.

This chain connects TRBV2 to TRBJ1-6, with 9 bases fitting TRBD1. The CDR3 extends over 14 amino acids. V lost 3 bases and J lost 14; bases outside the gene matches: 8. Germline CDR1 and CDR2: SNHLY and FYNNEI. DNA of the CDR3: TGTGCCAGCAGTGACGGGACAGGGAGAAGGGCCCTCCACTTT. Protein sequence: CASSDGTGRRALHF.

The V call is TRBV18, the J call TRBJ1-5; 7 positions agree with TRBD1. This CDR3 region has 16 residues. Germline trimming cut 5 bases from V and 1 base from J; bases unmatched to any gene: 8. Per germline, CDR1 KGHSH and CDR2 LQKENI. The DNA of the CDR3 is TGTGCCAGCTCAGGGACAGACAGGGCGAGCAATCAGCCCCAGCATTTT. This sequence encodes CASSGTDRASNQPQHF. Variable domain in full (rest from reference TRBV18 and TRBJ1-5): NAGVMQNPRHLVRRRGQEARLRCSPMKGHSHVYWYRQLPEEGLKFMVYLQKENIIDESGMPKERFSAEFPKEGPSILRIQQVVRGDSAAYFCASSGTDRASNQPQHFGDGTRLSIL.

CDR3 residues: CASSQGPSTNYGYTF. Here the CDR3 DNA reads TGTGCCAGCTCACAGGGGCCTTCGACTAACTATGGCTACACCTTC. The chain recombines TRBV18 with TRBJ1-2; TRBD1 might be the D (5 bases). Per germline, CDR1 KGHSH and CDR2 LQKENI. The V and J ends lost 4 bases and 0 bases respectively, with 12 bases between them. This CDR3 comprises 15 residues.

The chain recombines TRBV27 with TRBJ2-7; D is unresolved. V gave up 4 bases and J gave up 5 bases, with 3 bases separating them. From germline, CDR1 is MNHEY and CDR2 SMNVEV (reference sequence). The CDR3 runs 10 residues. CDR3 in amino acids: CASSSDEQYV. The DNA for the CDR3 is TGTGCCAGCAGTTCAGACGAGCAGTACGTC.

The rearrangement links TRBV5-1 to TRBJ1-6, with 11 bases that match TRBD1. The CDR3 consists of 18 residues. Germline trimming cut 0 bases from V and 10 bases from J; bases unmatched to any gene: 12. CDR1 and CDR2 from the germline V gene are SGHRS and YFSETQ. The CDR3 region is CASSLASGTGGRGSPLHF. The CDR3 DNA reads TGCGCCAGCAGCTTGGCCTCCGGGACAGGGGGTCGAGGATCACCCCTCCACTTT. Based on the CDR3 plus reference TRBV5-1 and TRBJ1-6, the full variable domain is KAGVTQTPRYLIKTRGQQVTLSCSPISGHRSVSWYQQTPGQGLQFLFEYFSETQRNKGNFPGRFSGRQFSNSRSEMNVSTLELGDSALYLCASSLASGTGGRGSPLHFGNGTRLTVT.

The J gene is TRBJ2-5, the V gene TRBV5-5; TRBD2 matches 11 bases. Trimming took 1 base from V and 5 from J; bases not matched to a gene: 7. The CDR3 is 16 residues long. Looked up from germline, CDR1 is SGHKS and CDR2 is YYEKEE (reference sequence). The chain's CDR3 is CASSLTSGSAGETQYF. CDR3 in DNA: TGTGCCAGCAGCTTGACTAGCGGGAGCGCCGGGGAGACCCAGTACTTC. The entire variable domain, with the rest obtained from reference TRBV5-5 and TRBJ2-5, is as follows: DAGVTQSPTHLIKTRGQQVTLRCSPISGHKSVSWYQQVLGQGPQFIFQYYEKEERGRGNFPDRFSARQFPNYSSELNVNALLLGDSALYLCASSLTSGSAGETQYFGPGTRLLVL.

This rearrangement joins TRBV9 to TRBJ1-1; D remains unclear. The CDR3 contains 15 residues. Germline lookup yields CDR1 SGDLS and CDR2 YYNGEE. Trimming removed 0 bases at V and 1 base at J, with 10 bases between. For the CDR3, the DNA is TGTGCCAGCAGCGTAGATTACAGCGGGAACACTGAAGCTTTCTTT. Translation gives CASSVDYSGNTEAFF.

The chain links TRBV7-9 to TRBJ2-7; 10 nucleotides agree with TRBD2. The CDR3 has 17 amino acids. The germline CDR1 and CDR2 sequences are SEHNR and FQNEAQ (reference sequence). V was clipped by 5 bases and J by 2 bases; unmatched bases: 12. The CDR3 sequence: CASSALPSGSSPYEQYF. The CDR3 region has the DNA TGTGCCAGCAGCGCCCTCCCTAGCGGGAGTTCCCCCTACGAGCAGTACTTC.

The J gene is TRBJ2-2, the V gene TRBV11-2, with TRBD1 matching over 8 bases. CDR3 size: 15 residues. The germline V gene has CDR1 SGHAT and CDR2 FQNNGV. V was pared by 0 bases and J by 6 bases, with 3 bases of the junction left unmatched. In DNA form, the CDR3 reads TGTGCCAGCAGCTTAGAAAGGACAGGGTCCGGGGAGCTGTTTTTT. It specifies CASSLERTGSGELFF.

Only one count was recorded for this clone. The chain's CDR3 is CASSSGQVEETQYF. The CDR3 bases are TGTGCCAGCAGCTCGGGACAGGTAGAAGAGACCCAGTACTTC. The J gene is TRBJ2-5, the V gene TRBV9, with 8 bases identical to TRBD1. Germline values: CDR1 SGDLS, CDR2 YYNGEE. Trimming took 4 bases from V and 3 from J; bases not matched to a gene: 5. This CDR3 spans 14 amino acids.

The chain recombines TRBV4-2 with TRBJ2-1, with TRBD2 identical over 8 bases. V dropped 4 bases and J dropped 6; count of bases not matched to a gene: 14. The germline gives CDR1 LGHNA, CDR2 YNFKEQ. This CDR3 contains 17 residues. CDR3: CASSPGGSGTTSNEQFF. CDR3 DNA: TGTGCCAGCAGCCCAGGTGGTAGCGGGACTACGAGCAATGAGCAGTTCTTC.

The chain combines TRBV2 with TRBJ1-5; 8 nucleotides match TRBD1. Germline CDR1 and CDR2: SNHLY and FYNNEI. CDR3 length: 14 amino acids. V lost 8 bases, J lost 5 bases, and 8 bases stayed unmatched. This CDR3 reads CASLKDRDDQPQHF. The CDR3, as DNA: TGTGCCAGCCTCAAGGACAGGGACGATCAGCCCCAGCATTTT.

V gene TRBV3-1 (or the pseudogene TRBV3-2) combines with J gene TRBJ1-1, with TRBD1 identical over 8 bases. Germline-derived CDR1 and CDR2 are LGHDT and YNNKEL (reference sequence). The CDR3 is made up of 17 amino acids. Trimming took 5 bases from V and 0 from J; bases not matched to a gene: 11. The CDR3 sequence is CASSTGTGGSMNTEAFF. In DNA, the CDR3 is TGTGCCAGCAGCACAGGGACAGGTGGATCCATGAACACTGAAGCTTTCTTT.